The sample holds one count of the clone carrying this TCR beta chain. As yet, its antigen is unknown. The sample comes from a study of cytomegalovirus exposure and HLA in healthy donors. Study summary: The same platform as the approximately 730 first-cohort repertoires was used for the 120 validation repertoires, a later analysis reported. Study-level findings and limits: Specificity of a few CMV-associated chains for CMV antigens was verified in vitro.

Generated by immunoSEQ multiplex PCR, the TCRdb table keeps only in-frame clones and is missing some. Of approximately 160,000 clones listed, 75% to 95% are singletons. The receptor's source is a woman between 18 and 29 years old in good health and CMV-seropositive. The sample comprised PBMCs.

The CDR3 region has the DNA TGTGCCAGCTCACCACAGGGGCCAGATACGCAGTATTTT. This encodes CASSPQGPDTQYF. The chain carries TRBV18 and TRBJ2-3, with a weak D call TRBD1 (5 bases). Germline V gene sequence: CDR1 KGHSH, CDR2 LQKENI. Between the trimmed V and J ends, which lost 1 base and 4 bases, there was a span of 6 bases. The CDR3 is 13 residues long. Full variable domain (missing parts from reference TRBV18 and TRBJ2-3): NAGVMQNPRHLVRRRGQEARLRCSPMKGHSHVYWYRQLPEEGLKFMVYLQKENIIDESGMPKERFSAEFPKEGPSILRIQQVVRGDSAAYFCASSPQGPDTQYFGPGTRLTVL.